This paragraph reports one T cell receptor (beta chain). CDR1 and CDR2 (germline): MNHEY, SVGAGI. V was shortened by 0 bases and J by 10 bases, with 13 bases between the two germline ends. This CDR3 contains 13 residues. This entry belongs to a study of blood T cell repertoires in COVID-19. TCRdb's copy holds only in-frame clones and misses some; the assay was immunoSEQ multiplex PCR. The sample carries about 140,000 clones, roughly 84% recorded once. The TCR sequence derives from a woman in her sixties with acute or convalescent COVID-19. Sequenced material: peripheral blood. The chain joins TRBV6-5 to TRBJ2-7; D perhaps matches TRBD2 (6 bases). Here the CDR3 DNA reads TGTGCCAGCAGTTACTCGAGTATAGCGGTTCAGTACTTC. Translated, it gives CASSYSSIAVQYF.